This T cell receptor beta chain was obtained from a study of T cells after yellow fever vaccination. About the study: The fractions with low cell numbers were processed using SMART-Seq v4 Ultra Low Input. Study-level results: The secondary response was weaker but peaked faster, day 5 versus 15. Bulk-population clonotypes that are abundant could appear as contaminants in FACS-sorted repertoires.

Researchers made TCR cDNA using 5'RACE template switching, and this step added a universal primer site and UMIs. TCRdb processed the 5' RACE reads anew with MiXCR; each CDR3 protein has one entry. The sample has approximately 550,000 distinct CDR3 sequences, about a fifth seen once. The CDR3 runs 16 residues. The J segment lost 4 bases and the V segment lost 0 bases, leaving 7 bases of the junction unmatched. The germline V gene has CDR1 KGHSH and CDR2 LQKENI. About this clonotype: The antigen is not known.

The genes are TRBV18 and TRBJ2-7, with 9 bases that match TRBD1. Specimen: PBMCs, collected 15 days after the yellow fever booster vaccination. The clonotype originates from a man aged 25 to 40 who received the YFV17D yellow fever vaccine. The CDR3 sequence: CASSPPGQGGGYEQYF. The CDR3 DNA reads as TGTGCCAGCTCACCACCGGGACAGGGAGGGGGATACGAGCAGTACTTC. Together with reference TRBV18 and TRBJ2-7, the CDR3 gives the full variable domain: NAGVMQNPRHLVRRRGQEARLRCSPMKGHSHVYWYRQLPEEGLKFMVYLQKENIIDESGMPKERFSAEFPKEGPSILRIQQVVRGDSAAYFCASSPPGQGGGYEQYFGPGTRLTVT.